The rows below give T cell receptor beta chains drawn from one sample of a study of beta chain features in type 1 diabetes. The table came from immunoSEQ multiplex PCR; TCRdb's copy has only in-frame clones and leaves some out. Of fewer than 200,000 clones detected, approximately 13% appear once; the ten largest clones hold roughly 0.6%. Source material: central memory CD4+ T cells from blood. These receptor sequences come from a woman under 30 in good health. The CDR3 runs from the conserved cysteine through the conserved F or W. Each record gives: CDR3 DNA, CDR3 protein, D gene, clone size, V gene, J gene. The D gene is left open where the match is weak. Clone size appears in some rows only: once, few, many, or a class for an expanded clone.

TGTGCCAGCTCCTTATCTGGGGCCAACGTCCTGACTTTC	CASSLSGANVLTF	.	.	TRBV18	TRBJ2-6
TGTGCCAGTAGTATTACCGGGACAGGGAGATCTCGGGGCTACACCTTC	CASSITGTGRSRGYTF	TRBD1	many	TRBV19	TRBJ1-2
TGTGCCAGCTCACCACTAGCGGGTAGGGGCACAGATACGCAGTATTTT	CASSPLAGRGTDTQYF	TRBD2	few	TRBV18	TRBJ2-3
TGTGCCAGCAGCAGCGGAGGGCCTCGGTACAATGAGCAGTTCTTC	CASSSGGPRYNEQFF	.	few	TRBV7-2	TRBJ2-1
TGTGCCATCAGTGGACAGTCAGAAGCTTTCTTT	CAISGQSEAFF	.	few	TRBV10-3	TRBJ1-1
TGTGCCACCAGCAGAGGAGTCCCCCGAGGGCCTGGGGCCAACGTCCTGACTTTC	CATSRGVPRGPGANVLTF	.	.	TRBV15	TRBJ2-6
TGTGCCAGCAAATGGGACAGGGGTATGGACAACTATGGCTACACCTTC	CASKWDRGMDNYGYTF	TRBD1	.	TRBV28	TRBJ1-2
TGTGCCACCAGCAGTGGGACTAGCGGGAGGGCCGAGCAGTACTTC	CATSSGTSGRAEQYF	TRBD2	few	TRBV15	TRBJ2-7
TGTGCTAGCAGCCACGGACAGCAAGCCAGCCTCACCGGGGAGCTGTTTTTT	CASSHGQQASLTGELFF	.	few	TRBV7-7	TRBJ2-2
TGCAGCGTTGAGCGGACAGCGGGGGAGCAGTACTTC	CSVERTAGEQYF	.	few	TRBV29-1	TRBJ2-7
TGTGCCAGCAGCGAAAGCGGGAGGGCCCCAGATACGCAGTATTTT	CASSESGRAPDTQYF	TRBD2	few	TRBV9	TRBJ2-3
TGCAGCGTAGCCCCGGGGGGAAGCAATCAGCCCCAGCATTTT	CSVAPGGSNQPQHF	.	few	TRBV29-1	TRBJ1-5
TGTGCCAGCAGCTTAGCCATACTAGCGGTTAGCACAGATACGCAGTATTTT	CASSLAILAVSTDTQYF	TRBD2	few	TRBV7-2	TRBJ2-3
TGTGCCAGCTCACCACCGGTCGGTACAGATACGCAGTATTTT	CASSPPVGTDTQYF	.	few	TRBV18	TRBJ2-3
TGTGCCAGCAGCTATCCGAGGCAGGGGAGTGTGGTCCTGACTTTC	CASSYPRQGSVVLTF	.	few	TRBV6-6	TRBJ2-6
TGTGCCAGCAGCTTAGCTGGGCAGGCAACCTACGAGCAGTACTTC	CASSLAGQATYEQYF	.	few	TRBV7-2	TRBJ2-7
TGTGCCTGGAGTAGGCTAGCGGGAGGAGAGACCCAGTACTTC	CAWSRLAGGETQYF	TRBD2	few	TRBV30	TRBJ2-5
TGTGCCAGCAGTTCTAGCGGGCTTTACAATGAGCAGTTCTTC	CASSSSGLYNEQFF	TRBD2	.	TRBV28	TRBJ2-1
TGTGCCAGCAGCTCCGGACAGGGGTTTCGTGGCTACACCTTC	CASSSGQGFRGYTF	TRBD1	few	TRBV7-2	TRBJ1-2
TGCGCCAGCAGCCGAGGACAGGGAGACTATGGCTACACCTTC	CASSRGQGDYGYTF	TRBD1	few	TRBV4-3	TRBJ1-2
TGCGCCAGCAGCCTATCGACAGATGTCAATCAGCCCCAGCATTTT	CASSLSTDVNQPQHF	.	.	TRBV5-1	TRBJ1-5
TGTGCCAGCAGCCCAGGGATTTACAATGAGCAGTTCTTC	CASSPGIYNEQFF	.	.	TRBV9	TRBJ2-1
TGTGCCAGCAGCCGGGGACAGAATCAGCCCCAGCATTTT	CASSRGQNQPQHF	TRBD1	few	TRBV2	TRBJ1-5
TGTGCCAGCAGTCAGACAGGGGCTCTCTATGGCTACACCTTC	CASSQTGALYGYTF	TRBD1	.	TRBV7-8	TRBJ1-2
TGTGCCTGGAGTGCCGGGACAGGGAAGGGCACTGAAGCTTTCTTT	CAWSAGTGKGTEAFF	TRBD1	few	TRBV30	TRBJ1-1
TGTGCCAGCAGCCCCGGTAGGGGGAGTCTCGACAATGAGCAGTTCTTC	CASSPGRGSLDNEQFF	.	few	TRBV28	TRBJ2-1
TGCAGCGTTGATCCGCGGGTAGCTTTCTTT	CSVDPRVAFF	.	.	TRBV29-1	TRBJ1-1
TGTGCCAGTTCCGGGACAGGGGGGACCGGGGAGCTGTTTTTT	CASSGTGGTGELFF	TRBD1	.	TRBV19	TRBJ2-2
TGCAGCGCACCGGGACGGACGCGGGAGGAGCAGTACTTC	CSAPGRTREEQYF	TRBD2	.	TRBV29-1	TRBJ2-7
TGTGCCAGCAGCCTCGGGGGAGACGGCTACGAGCAGTACTTC	CASSLGGDGYEQYF	.	.	TRBV5-4	TRBJ2-7
TGCGCCAGCAGCAGACTGGACAGGGACTCCTACGAGCAGTACTTC	CASSRLDRDSYEQYF	TRBD1	.	TRBV5-1	TRBJ2-7
TGTGCCAGCAGCCACCCGGGACAGGGGCCGTACAATGAGCAGTTCTTC	CASSHPGQGPYNEQFF	TRBD1	.	TRBV4-2	TRBJ2-1
TGTGCCAGCAGCAAAGAACAGGGAGACTACGAGCAGTACTTC	CASSKEQGDYEQYF	.	.	TRBV21-1	TRBJ2-7
TGTGCCAGCAGCCCGTACCGGACAGGGAGGGCAGATACGCAGTATTTT	CASSPYRTGRADTQYF	.	.	TRBV7-9	TRBJ2-3
TGTGCCAGCAGCTTAGCGGACAGGGCGTCCGAAAAACTGTTTTTT	CASSLADRASEKLFF	TRBD1	.	TRBV7-2	TRBJ1-4
TGTGCCAGTAGTTCTGACCGGGACACCTACGAGCAGTACTTC	CASSSDRDTYEQYF	.	few	TRBV19	TRBJ2-7
TGTGCCAGCTCACCAGGTACAGGGGTCTCCTACAATGAGCAGTTCTTC	CASSPGTGVSYNEQFF	TRBD1	.	TRBV18	TRBJ2-1
TGTGCCAGCAGTCGGGGGGACAGGGACCAAGAGACCCAGTACTTC	CASSRGDRDQETQYF	TRBD1	few	TRBV28	TRBJ2-5